The 12 T cell receptor beta chains listed next were all sequenced from one sample in a study of T cell repertoires in cytomegalovirus infection. TCRdb itself ran the reads through MiXCR, one entry per CDR3 protein. This sample has about 250,000 distinct CDR3 sequences, with approximately 15% found just once. The source material was CD8+ T cells from PBMCs. The receptors stem from a human donor in good health (CMV status not recorded). Some clones in this sample may be carry-over from other donors' samples.

This clonotype occurred many times. The chain carries TRBV5-1 and TRBJ2-2, with 7 bases that match TRBD1. CDR1 is SGHRS and CDR2 is YFSETQ in the germline V gene. With V trimmed by 4 bases and J by 1 base, 7 bases remained unmatched. CDR3 length: 16 residues. CDR3 DNA sequence: TGCGCCAGCAGCCAGTCGGGACAGAAGAACACCGGGGAGCTGTTTTTT. Translation: CASSQSGQKNTGELFF.

The chain recombines TRBV29-1 with TRBJ2-3; 8 bases fit TRBD1. The CDR3 length is 15 residues. Trimming took 4 bases from V and 2 from J; bases not matched to a gene: 8. The germline gives CDR1 SQVTM, CDR2 ANQGSEA. The CDR3 region has the DNA TGCAGCGTTGGTTTGACAGGGGCTCCCACAGATACGCAGTATTTT. It yields the protein CSVGLTGAPTDTQYF.

By frequency in the sample, this clonotype is medium-sized. The rearrangement uses TRBV7-9 and TRBJ2-1; 11 bases align to TRBD2. Germline values: CDR1 SEHNR, CDR2 FQNEAQ (reference sequence). V shed 4 bases, J shed 9 bases, and the junction held 2 bases outside the gene matches. The CDR3 has 13 residues. The CDR3 nucleotides read TGTGCCAGCAGCTGGGGACTAGCGGTTGAGCAGTTCTTC. Protein sequence: CASSWGLAVEQFF.

This clonotype has a handful of counts. This chain joins TRBV19 and TRBJ2-1; unclear D gene. Trimming took 4 bases from V and 3 from J, leaving 13 bases between them. From germline, CDR1 is LNHDA and CDR2 SQIVND (reference sequence). The CDR3 loop spans 15 amino acids. CDR3 region: CASSTPRTSYNEQFF. The DNA of the CDR3 is TGTGCCAGTAGTACACCACGGACCAGCTACAATGAGCAGTTCTTC.

This clonotype was found many times. CDR3 DNA sequence: TGTGCCAGCATCGCTACGGGGAACACCGGGGAGCTGTTTTTT. Translation: CASIATGNTGELFF. The rearrangement links TRBV7-6 to TRBJ2-2, with D hard to call. V was trimmed by 7 bases and J by 1 base, leaving 10 bases between them. Germline assignment: CDR1 SGHVS and CDR2 FNYEAQ. The CDR3 has 14 amino acids.

This clonotype was seen at least ten times. CDR3: CASGLDSTDTQYF. DNA for the CDR3: TGTGCCAGCGGGCTAGATAGCACAGATACGCAGTATTTT. The rearrangement uses TRBV7-3 and TRBJ2-3; D is unclear. Germline V CDR1 and CDR2: SGHTA, FQGTGA. The CDR3 totals 13 residues. V was clipped by 8 bases and J by 0 bases, with 9 bases between them. The whole variable domain, filled in from reference TRBV7-3 and TRBJ2-3, reads GAGVSQTPSNKVTEKGKYVELRCDPISGHTALYWYRQSLGQGPEFLIYFQGTGAADDSGLPNDRFFAVRPEGSVSTLKIQRTERGDSAVYLCASGLDSTDTQYFGPGTRLTVL.

This clonotype was counted ten times or more. This chain connects TRBV6-1 to TRBJ1-5; D call uncertain. The CDR3 consists of 16 residues. Germline V CDR1 and CDR2: MNHNS, SASEGT. V lost 4 bases and J 3 bases, leaving 16 bases between the germline ends. As DNA, the CDR3 is TGTGCCAGCAGTGCCTATCGCGAACAGTACAATCAGCCCCAGCATTTT. Translating it yields CASSAYREQYNQPQHF.

The CDR3 DNA reads TGTGCCAGTAGCAGATATGGACTACGAGAGACCCAGTACTTC. Translation gives CASSRYGLRETQYF. The V and J genes are TRBV19 and TRBJ2-5; a weak D match, TRBD2 (6 bases). The germline V and J ends were trimmed by 6 bases and 4 bases, with 15 bases remaining between them. The length of the CDR3 is 14 residues. CDR1 LNHDA and CDR2 SQIVND come from the germline V gene (reference sequence). The full variable domain, with the rest looked up from reference TRBV19 and TRBJ2-5, is DGGITQSPKYLFRKEGQNVTLSCEQNLNHDAMYWYRQDPGQGLRLIYYSQIVNDFQKGDIAEGYSVSREKKESFPLTVTSAQKNPTAFYLCASSRYGLRETQYFGPGTRLLVL.

This clonotype occurred a few times. This rearrangement joins TRBV9 to TRBJ1-5; possibly TRBD1 for D (5 bases). V dropped 3 bases and J dropped 4 bases, with 14 bases sitting between them. The germline CDR1 and CDR2 sequences are SGDLS and YYNGEE. The CDR3 extends over 15 amino acids. The CDR3: CASSEGQTVNQPQHF. The CDR3 DNA sequence: TGTGCCAGCAGCGAGGGCCAGACAGTAAATCAGCCCCAGCATTTT. Using reference TRBV9 and TRBJ1-5 for the parts outside the CDR3, the full variable domain is DSGVTQTPKHLITATGQRVTLRCSPRSGDLSVYWYQQSLDQGLQFLIQYYNGEERAKGNILERFSAQQFPDLHSELNLSSLELGDSALYFCASSEGQTVNQPQHFGDGTRLSIL.

This rearrangement joins TRBV5-5 to TRBJ1-2, with no clear D. The ends were cut back, 0 bases at V and 8 bases at J, with 8 bases in the middle. There are 12 residues in the CDR3. Germline V gene lookup returns CDR1 SGHKS and CDR2 YYEKEE (reference sequence). The CDR3 DNA follows: TGTGCCAGCAGCTTGGGTCTGAAAGGCTACACCTTC. It encodes CASSLGLKGYTF.

The CDR3 DNA is TGCAGTGCTAGAACGCCGGGACAGATCATCTACGAGCAGTACTTC. It translates to CSARTPGQIIYEQYF. V is TRBV20-1 and J is TRBJ2-7, with 7 bases that match TRBD1. V lost 2 bases, J lost 3 bases, and 10 bases stayed unmatched. Germline V gene sequence: CDR1 DFQATT, CDR2 SNEGSKA (reference sequence). The CDR3 extends over 15 amino acids.

In its sample, this clonotype was seen a few times. V usage is TRBV29-1 and J usage is TRBJ2-2, with 8 bases aligning to TRBD2. There are 15 residues in the CDR3. The germline V gene encodes CDR1 SQVTM and CDR2 ANQGSEA. J was trimmed by 7 bases and V by 5 bases; bases with no gene match: 12. CDR3 coding DNA: TGCAGCGTTCCCGCCAGCGGGGGTTCTGGCGGGGAGCTGTTTTTT. It is translated as CSVPASGGSGGELFF.